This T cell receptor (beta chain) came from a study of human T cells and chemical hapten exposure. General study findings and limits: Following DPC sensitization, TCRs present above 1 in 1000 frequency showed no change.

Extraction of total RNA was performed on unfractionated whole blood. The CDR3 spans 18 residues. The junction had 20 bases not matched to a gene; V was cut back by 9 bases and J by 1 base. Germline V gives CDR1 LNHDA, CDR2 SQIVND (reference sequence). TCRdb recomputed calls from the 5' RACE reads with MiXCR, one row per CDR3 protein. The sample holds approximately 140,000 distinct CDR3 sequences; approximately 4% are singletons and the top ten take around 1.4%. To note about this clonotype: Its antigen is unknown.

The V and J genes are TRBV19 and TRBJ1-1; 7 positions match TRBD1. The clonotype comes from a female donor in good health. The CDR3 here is CARSIRDSGDRTNTEAFF. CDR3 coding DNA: TGTGCCAGGAGCATCCGGGACAGCGGAGACCGAACGAACACTGAAGCTTTCTTT. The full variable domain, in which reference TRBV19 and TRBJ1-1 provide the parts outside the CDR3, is DGGITQSPKYLFRKEGQNVTLSCEQNLNHDAMYWYRQDPGQGLRLIYYSQIVNDFQKGDIAEGYSVSREKKESFPLTVTSAQKNPTAFYLCARSIRDSGDRTNTEAFFGQGTRLTVV.